These T cell receptor beta chains were read from a single sample in a study of PD-1 blockade in classical Hodgkin lymphoma. TCRdb keeps only in-frame clones here, not all; method: immunoSEQ multiplex PCR. The sample has about 41,000 clones, around 69% seen once. The sample here was peripheral blood mononuclear cells (PBMCs), taken before the fourth cycle of nivolumab. The receptors shown here come from a human donor with classical Hodgkin lymphoma. Each CDR3 is given without its conserved first and last residue. Each record gives: V gene, CDR3 protein.

>TRBV19
ASSIIKASGGAWNEQF
>TRBV7-8
ASSNGLAGVAETQY
>TRBV7-2
ASSLDHSGNAF
>TRBV4-3
ASSLTSGGATDTQY
>TRBV4-1
ASSQDRGYNEQF
>TRBV27
ASSFLGGPQETQY
>TRBV9
ASSVQGNTQY
>TRBV6-5
ASSYGYERPHNEQF
>TRBV29-1
SARDSYGYT
>TRBV15
ATSREGRGNQETQY
>TRBV28
ASSTSGTASSYNEQF
>TRBV11-3
ASSLGPSGELF
>TRBV5-1
ASSWSTGGVRETQY
>TRBV7-9
ASSLQGGYT
>TRBV27
ASSRTSGGDEQF
>TRBV7-6
ASSLLETSYEQY
>TRBV9
ASSVGGEETGAYEQY
>TRBV2
ASSEGLDRVDSPLH